One sample yielded the 30 T cell receptor beta chains listed below, sequenced in a study of blood T cell repertoires in COVID-19. The data were produced by immunoSEQ multiplex PCR, yet TCRdb's version contains in-frame clones alone and is incomplete. The sample has under 200,000 clones; roughly 85% are singletons. Material for sequencing was peripheral blood. These receptors all stem from a man in his 60s with active or convalescent COVID-19.

CDR3 residues: CASSFTGGTDTQYF. For the CDR3, the DNA is TGTGCCAGCAGCTTCACGGGGGGCACAGATACGCAGTATTTT. The chain is built from TRBV5-6 and TRBJ2-3; D perhaps matches TRBD2 (6 bases). The CDR3 contains 14 residues. Between the trimmed V and J ends, which lost 2 bases and 1 base, there was a span of 8 bases. The germline V gene encodes CDR1 SGHDT and CDR2 YYEEEE.

This chain connects TRBV6-1 to TRBJ2-5; 7 nucleotides agree with TRBD1. Germline V gene sequence: CDR1 MNHNS, CDR2 SASEGT. The CDR3 is 15 amino acids. V shed 3 bases and J 4 bases; nucleotides not matched to a gene: 8. The CDR3, as DNA: TGTGCCAGCAGTGAGTCCGGGAACAGGGGAGAGACCCAGTACTTC. It is translated as CASSESGNRGETQYF.

The chain has TRBV3-1 (or the pseudogene TRBV3-2) and TRBJ1-6; D unclear. Germline CDR1 LGHDT, CDR2 YNNKEL (reference sequence). Between the trimmed V and J ends, which lost 5 bases and 14 bases, there was a span of 16 bases. The CDR3 runs 13 residues. CDR3 bases: TGTGCCAGCAGCTCAAGCGGGCGACTCACCCTCCACTTT. This codes for CASSSSGRLTLHF.

V gene TRBV2 combines with J gene TRBJ2-1; 10 nucleotides line up with TRBD1. The J segment lost 6 bases and the V segment lost 5 bases, leaving 7 bases of the junction unmatched. The CDR3 is 15 amino acids. Germline CDR1 reads SNHLY; CDR2 reads FYNNEI. Here the CDR3 reads CASSKDRGSINEQFF. CDR3 nucleotide sequence: TGTGCCAGCAGTAAGGACAGGGGGTCGATCAATGAGCAGTTCTTC.

The CDR3 bases are TGTGCCAGCAGTCAAATGTATGGCTACACCTTC. This translates into CASSQMYGYTF. J is TRBJ1-2 and V is TRBV6-2 or TRBV6-3, with D unclear. This CDR3 has 11 amino acids. Germline-derived CDR1 and CDR2 are MNHEY and SVGEGT. The V gene lost 5 bases and the J gene lost 5 bases, with 6 bases spanning the gap.

J is TRBJ1-5 and V is TRBV2, with D unclear. Germline CDR1 SNHLY, CDR2 FYNNEI. V lost 4 bases and J lost 7, with 11 bases in between. CDR3 length: 13 residues. DNA for the CDR3: TGTGCCAGCAGTGCGGGAAGCTTCCAGCCCCAGCATTTT. Protein: CASSAGSFQPQHF.

The rearrangement uses TRBV7-2 and TRBJ2-1; 10 nucleotides agree with TRBD1. This CDR3 spans 14 amino acids. V lost 3 bases to trimming and J lost 7 bases; unmatched junction nucleotides: 3. Germline V gives CDR1 SGHTA, CDR2 FQGNSA. The CDR3 nucleotides read TGTGCCAGCAGCTTCCGGACAGGGGGTAATGAGCAGTTCTTC. Translation: CASSFRTGGNEQFF.

The gene calls are TRBV7-3 and TRBJ2-6; TRBD1 matches at 7 bases. J gave up 0 bases and V 5 bases, and 13 bases lay outside the gene matches. Looked up from germline, CDR1 is SGHTA and CDR2 is FQGTGA. This CDR3 is built from 19 residues. The CDR3 region has the DNA TGTGCCAGCAGCCCTGACGGGACAGACCATTACTCTGGGGCCAACGTCCTGACTTTC. It translates to CASSPDGTDHYSGANVLTF.

For the CDR3, the DNA is TGTGCCAGCTCACCGGACAGGGTTACCGGGGAGCTGTTTTTT. Its translation: CASSPDRVTGELFF. V and J are TRBV18 and TRBJ2-2; TRBD1 agrees at 8 bases. The germline V gene encodes CDR1 KGHSH and CDR2 LQKENI. V trimming: 3 bases; J trimming: 5 bases; junction bases outside the gene matches: 2. The CDR3 has 14 amino acids.

The J gene is TRBJ2-7, the V gene TRBV3-1 (or the pseudogene TRBV3-2), with 8 nucleotides matching TRBD1. This CDR3 region has 14 residues. V was pared by 6 bases and J by 3 bases, with 7 bases of the junction left unmatched. The V gene's germline CDR1 is LGHDT and CDR2 YNNKEL (reference sequence). The CDR3 nucleotides are TGTGCCAGCAGACGAGGACAGGGAAGCTACGAGCAGTACTTC. It yields the protein CASRRGQGSYEQYF.

CDR3 in DNA: TGTGCCAGCAGCAATTTTCCCTGGGATCGGCGGGTGAACACTGAAGCTTTCTTT. It yields the protein CASSNFPWDRRVNTEAFF. This sequence joins TRBV11-2 and TRBJ1-1; D is uncertain. This CDR3 contains 18 residues. The germline gives CDR1 SGHAT, CDR2 FQNNGV. V lost 5 bases, J lost 0 bases, and 22 bases lay in between.

The chain carries TRBV9 and TRBJ2-7, with D perhaps matching TRBD1 (6 bases). The V gene lost 2 bases and the J gene lost 5 bases, with 17 bases spanning the gap. The length of the CDR3 is 15 residues. The germline CDR1 and CDR2 sequences are SGDLS and YYNGEE. The CDR3 DNA is TGTGCCAGCAGCGTTACTGTAGGGACAAAGGACGAGCAGTACTTC. It is translated as CASSVTVGTKDEQYF.

This rearrangement joins TRBV11-2 to TRBJ2-3; 14 positions agree with TRBD2. Unmatched junction bases numbered 4, after V lost 5 bases and J lost 0 bases. The CDR3 has 17 residues. Germline CDR1 and CDR2: SGHAT and FQNNGV. The DNA for the CDR3 is TGTGCCAGCAGCCAAGGGACTAGCGGGAGTAGCACAGATACGCAGTATTTT. Protein product: CASSQGTSGSSTDTQYF. The full variable domain, in which reference TRBV11-2 and TRBJ2-3 provide the parts outside the CDR3, is EAGVAQSPRYKIIEKRQSVAFWCNPISGHATLYWYQQILGQGPKLLIQFQNNGVVDDSQLPKDRFSAERLKGVDSTLKIQPAKLEDSAVYLCASSQGTSGSSTDTQYFGPGTRLTVL.

This chain uses TRBV12-3 or TRBV12-4 with TRBJ1-2, with 7 bases lining up with TRBD1. V was pared by 7 bases and J by 4 bases, with 6 bases of the junction left unmatched. The CDR3 spans 13 residues. Here the CDR3 DNA reads TGTGCCAGCAACGACAGGGCAACCTATGGCTACACCTTC. It encodes CASNDRATYGYTF.

The chain carries TRBV12-3 or TRBV12-4 and TRBJ1-1; no clear D. V lost 8 bases, J lost 4 bases, and 14 bases lay in between. This CDR3 region has 13 residues. The CDR3 spells CASAELESTEAFF. CDR3 bases: TGTGCCAGCGCCGAGTTGGAGAGCACTGAAGCTTTCTTT.

The chain combines TRBV2 with TRBJ2-3, with 7 bases matching TRBD2. The CDR3 sequence is 15 residues long. Per the germline V gene, CDR1 is SNHLY and CDR2 is FYNNEI. Trimming at V came to 7 bases and at J to 10 bases, leaving 17 bases not matched to a gene. CDR3 bases: TGTGCCAGCACTGGTCTGGGGGGGAGGGAAGGACCGCAGTATTTT. It codes for CASTGLGGREGPQYF. Full variable domain (rest looked up from reference TRBV2 and TRBJ2-3): EPEVTQTPSHQVTQMGQEVILRCVPISNHLYFYWYRQILGQKVEFLVSFYNNEISEKSEIFDDQFSVERPDGSNFTLKIRSTKLEDSAMYFCASTGLGGREGPQYFGPGTRLTVL.

The V and J genes are TRBV2 and TRBJ2-5; 7 bases fit TRBD2. CDR1 and CDR2 (germline): SNHLY, FYNNEI. This CDR3 has 14 amino acids. After removal of 8 bases from V and 0 bases from J, the junction contained 6 bases not matched to a gene. CDR3 DNA: TGTGCCAGCGTAAGCGGGGCGTACCAAGAGACCCAGTACTTC. It yields the protein CASVSGAYQETQYF.

The rearrangement uses TRBV2 and TRBJ2-5; TRBD1 agrees at 8 bases. Germline V gene data show CDR1 as SNHLY and CDR2 as FYNNEI. Trimming cost V 4 bases and J 5 bases; bases outside gene matches: 3. The CDR3 contains 13 residues. CDR3 sequence reads: CASSGQGTETQYF. For the CDR3, the DNA is TGTGCCAGCAGTGGACAGGGGACGGAGACCCAGTACTTC.

This chain connects TRBV27 to TRBJ2-1; maybe TRBD2 (6 bases). The V end lost 3 bases, the J end lost 0 bases, and 12 bases lay between the germline ends. Germline V gene sequence: CDR1 MNHEY, CDR2 SMNVEV (reference sequence). The CDR3 is 16 residues long. The CDR3 is CASSLEGLSSYNEQFF. In DNA, the CDR3 is TGTGCCAGCAGTTTGGAGGGATTGTCCTCCTACAATGAGCAGTTCTTC.

The chain joins TRBV19 to TRBJ1-5; no reliable D call. Germline V gene sequence: CDR1 LNHDA, CDR2 SQIVND (reference sequence). CDR3 length: 14 residues. Trimming took off 3 bases at V and 4 bases at J, with 10 bases between the two ends. The CDR3: CASSISSKNQPQHF. The CDR3 DNA is TGTGCCAGTAGTATTAGCAGTAAGAATCAGCCCCAGCATTTT.

The rearrangement links TRBV29-1 to TRBJ2-5, with 8 bases that match TRBD1. Germline values: CDR1 SQVTM, CDR2 ANQGSEA. The CDR3 is 14 residues long. V lost 1 base to trimming and J lost 5 bases; unmatched junction nucleotides: 6. The CDR3 loop reads CSVEVVRGLETQYF. For the CDR3, the DNA is TGCAGCGTTGAAGTGGTCAGGGGGCTTGAGACCCAGTACTTC.

J is TRBJ2-1 and V is TRBV5-1, with D perhaps TRBD2 (7 bases). Germline V gene data show CDR1 as SGHRS and CDR2 as YFSETQ. The CDR3 has 19 residues. V lost 5 bases and J 3 bases, leaving 27 bases between the germline ends. The chain's CDR3 is CASSSGRGGGSPIYNEQFF. The CDR3 DNA reads TGCGCCAGCAGTTCCGGAAGGGGCGGGGGCTCTCCGATCTACAATGAGCAGTTCTTC.

The rearrangement joins TRBV19 to TRBJ1-5; D perhaps matches TRBD1 (5 bases). The CDR3 extends over 13 amino acids. The V and J ends lost 9 bases and 7 bases respectively, with 16 bases between them. The germline V gene has CDR1 LNHDA and CDR2 SQIVND (reference sequence). CDR3 nucleotides: TGTGCCAGCCAGGGATCTAGAATCCAGCCCCAGCATTTT. Translating it yields CASQGSRIQPQHF.

The chain recombines TRBV7-6 with TRBJ2-7, with 10 bases that match TRBD2. With V trimmed by 5 bases and J by 2 bases, 6 bases remained unmatched. CDR3 length equals 15 residues. The germline V gene encodes CDR1 SGHVS and CDR2 FNYEAQ. The CDR3 sequence: CASSPVAGGTYEQYF. CDR3 bases: TGTGCCAGCAGCCCCGTAGCGGGGGGCACCTACGAGCAGTACTTC. Drawing the rest from reference TRBV7-6 and TRBJ2-7, the complete variable domain is GAGVSQSPRYKVTKRGQDVALRCDPISGHVSLYWYRQALGQGPEFLTYFNYEAQQDKSGLPNDRFSAERPEGSISTLTIQRTEQRDSAMYRCASSPVAGGTYEQYFGPGTRLTVT.

The chain uses TRBV6-5 and TRBJ2-4; 9 nucleotides align to TRBD2. V dropped 8 bases and J dropped 7; count of bases not matched to a gene: 9. The CDR3 contains 14 residues. In germline, CDR1 is MNHEY, CDR2 SVGAGI. CDR3 bases: TGTGCCAGCGAAGGGCGGGGGGGCAGGAACATTCAGTACTTC. Its protein is CASEGRGGRNIQYF.

The chain combines TRBV19 with TRBJ1-2; D call uncertain. The CDR3 runs to 11 residues. Trimming took 9 bases from V and 4 from J, leaving 9 bases between them. The germline gives CDR1 LNHDA, CDR2 SQIVND (reference sequence). Here the CDR3 DNA reads TGTGCCAGCCGGGTGGGCTATGGCTACACCTTC. It is translated as CASRVGYGYTF.

This sequence joins TRBV21-1 and TRBJ2-7; TRBD1, the table's D call, lacks a check against the DNA. TRBV21-1 is listed as a pseudogene. The CDR3 loop spans 14 amino acids. Here the CDR3 DNA reads TGTGCCAGCAGCAAACTTAGGGGTCACTACGAGCAGTACTTC. Protein sequence: CASSKLRGHYEQYF.

This clone has just one count. The chain links TRBV3-1 (or the pseudogene TRBV3-2) to TRBJ1-1; D unclear. The CDR3 has 14 residues. V lost 5 bases and J 1 base, leaving 11 bases between the germline ends. Germline values: CDR1 LGHDT, CDR2 YNNKEL (reference sequence). The CDR3 DNA is TGTGCCAGCAGCTTAAGTTCAGGGAACACTGAAGCTTTCTTT. Translated: CASSLSSGNTEAFF.

The chain combines TRBV9 with TRBJ2-7; 10 nucleotides agree with TRBD1. This CDR3 is 15 amino acids long. CDR1 SGDLS and CDR2 YYNGEE come from the germline V gene. V lost 4 bases to trimming and J lost 1 base; unmatched junction nucleotides: 5. The CDR3 region is CASSSRDRGSYEQYF. CDR3 coding DNA: TGTGCCAGCAGCAGCCGGGACAGGGGATCCTACGAGCAGTACTTC.

The rearrangement uses TRBV10-2 and TRBJ1-1; TRBD1 matches 8 bases. J was trimmed by 4 bases and V by 3 bases; bases with no gene match: 7. CDR1 WSHSY and CDR2 SAAADI come from the germline V gene. The length of the CDR3 is 15 residues. The CDR3 sequence: CASSDVRTGITEAFF. As DNA, the CDR3 is TGCGCCAGCAGTGATGTCCGGACAGGGATCACTGAAGCTTTCTTT.